What follows is one T cell receptor (beta chain) and its context. Its antigen is not known. TCRdb called the 5' RACE reads again in MiXCR, with one record for every CDR3 protein. This table holds tens of thousands of distinct CDR3 sequences, around 24% found once. Naive CD4+ T cells were purified with Tregs depleted by CD25. Looked up from germline, CDR1 is DFQATT and CDR2 is SNEGSKA (reference sequence). Trimming took 2 bases from V and 4 from J, leaving 11 bases between them. The CDR3 has 14 amino acids. Whole-study findings and limits: Tumor Treg TCRs overlapped most with tumor naive CD4+ cells. Whole repertoires were not studied in the larger cohort, only one V-J beta rearrangement.

The receptor was isolated from a female donor with breast cancer. Sequencing was carried out using tumor-infiltrating naive CD4+ T cells sorted from the breast tumor. Subset noted: naive CD4+ T cells, CD4+CD45RA+CD25-. This rearrangement joins TRBV20-1 to TRBJ2-2; the D is unclear. CDR3 residues: CSARLDEITGELFF. The DNA of the CDR3 is TGCAGTGCTAGATTGGACGAAATCACCGGGGAGCTGTTTTTT.